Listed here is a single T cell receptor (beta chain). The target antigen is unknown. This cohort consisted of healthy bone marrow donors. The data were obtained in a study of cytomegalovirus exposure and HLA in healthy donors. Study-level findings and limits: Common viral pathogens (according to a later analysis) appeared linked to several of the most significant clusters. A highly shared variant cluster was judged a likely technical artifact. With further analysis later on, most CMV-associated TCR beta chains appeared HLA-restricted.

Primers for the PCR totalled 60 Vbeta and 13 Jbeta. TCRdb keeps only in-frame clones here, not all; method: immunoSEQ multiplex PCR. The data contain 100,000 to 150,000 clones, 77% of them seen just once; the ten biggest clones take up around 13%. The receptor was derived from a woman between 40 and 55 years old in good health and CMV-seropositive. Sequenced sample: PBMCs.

CDR3 in DNA: TGTGCCAGCAGTTTGGACAGGAGACGCTACGAGCAGTACTTC. Protein sequence: CASSLDRRRYEQYF. The rearrangement links TRBV28 to TRBJ2-7, with 7 bases identical to TRBD1. The CDR3 sequence is 14 residues long. CDR1 and CDR2 (germline): MDHEN, SYDVKM. The V and J ends lost 3 bases and 3 bases, in that order; junction bases with no gene match: 5.